This T cell receptor (beta chain) was recovered during a study of T cell repertoires in cytomegalovirus infection. Background on the study: Based on public TCR beta signatures, there were indications of CMV infection and of a matching HLA type. Study-wide results and limits: Ex vivo, HLA-C-restricted CMV-specific TCR beta clonotypes prevailed over the rest of the response.

CDR1 is SQVTM, CDR2 ANQGSEA, per germline. V dropped 5 bases and J dropped 4 bases, with 15 bases sitting between them. The CDR3 has 15 residues. TCRdb reprocessed the reads via MiXCR and lists one record per CDR3 protein. The data show about 250,000 distinct CDR3 sequences, around an eighth seen once. This clonotype was seen at least ten times. Its antigen is not known. Sequencing was carried out using PBMCs. This TCR derives from a human donor in good health (CMV status not recorded). Some clones in this sample may be carry-over from other donors' samples. V usage is TRBV29-1 and J usage is TRBJ2-6; D may be TRBD2 (5 bases). Here the CDR3 reads CSVTIEGPGANVLTF. CDR3 in DNA: TGCAGCGTTACAATTGAGGGTCCCGGGGCCAACGTCCTGACTTTC.